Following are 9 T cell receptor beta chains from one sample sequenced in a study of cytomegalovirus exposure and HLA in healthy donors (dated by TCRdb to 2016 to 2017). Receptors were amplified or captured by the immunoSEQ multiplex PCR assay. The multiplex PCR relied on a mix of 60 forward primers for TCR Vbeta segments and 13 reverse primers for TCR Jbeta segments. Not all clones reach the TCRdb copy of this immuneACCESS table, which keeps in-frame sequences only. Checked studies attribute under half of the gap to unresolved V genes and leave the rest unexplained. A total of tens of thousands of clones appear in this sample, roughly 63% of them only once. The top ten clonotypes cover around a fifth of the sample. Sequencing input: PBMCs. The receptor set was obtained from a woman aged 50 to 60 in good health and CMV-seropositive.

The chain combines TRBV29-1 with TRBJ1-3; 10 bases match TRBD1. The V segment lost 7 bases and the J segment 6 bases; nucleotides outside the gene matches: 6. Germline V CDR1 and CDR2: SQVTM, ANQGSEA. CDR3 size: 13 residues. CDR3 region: CSARQGAENTIYF. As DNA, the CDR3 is TGCAGCGCAAGACAGGGGGCCGAAAACACCATATATTTT.

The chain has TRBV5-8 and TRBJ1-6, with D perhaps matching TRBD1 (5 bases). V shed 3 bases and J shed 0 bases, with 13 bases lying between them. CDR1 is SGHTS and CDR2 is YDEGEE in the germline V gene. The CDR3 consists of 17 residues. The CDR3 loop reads CASSSRDGSSYNSPLHF. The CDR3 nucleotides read TGTGCCAGCAGCTCGAGGGACGGGAGCTCCTATAATTCACCCCTCCACTTT.

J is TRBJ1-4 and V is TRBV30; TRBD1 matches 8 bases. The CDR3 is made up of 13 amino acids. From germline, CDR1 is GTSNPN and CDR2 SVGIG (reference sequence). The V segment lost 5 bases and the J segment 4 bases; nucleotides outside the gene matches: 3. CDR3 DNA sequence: TGTGCCTGGGGACAGGGTCGTAATGAAAAACTGTTTTTT. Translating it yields CAWGQGRNEKLFF.

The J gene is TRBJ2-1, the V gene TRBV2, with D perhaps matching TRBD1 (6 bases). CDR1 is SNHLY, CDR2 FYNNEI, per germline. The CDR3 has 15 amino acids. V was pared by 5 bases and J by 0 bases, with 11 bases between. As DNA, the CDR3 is TGTGCCAGCAGTCAAGGGACAATCTCCTACAATGAGCAGTTCTTC. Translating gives CASSQGTISYNEQFF.

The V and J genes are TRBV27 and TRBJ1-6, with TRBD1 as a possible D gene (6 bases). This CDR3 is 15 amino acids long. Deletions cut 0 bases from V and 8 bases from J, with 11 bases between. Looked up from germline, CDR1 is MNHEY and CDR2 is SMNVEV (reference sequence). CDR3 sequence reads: CASSLSTKGDSPLHF. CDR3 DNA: TGTGCCAGCAGTTTATCGACCAAGGGGGATTCACCCCTCCACTTT.

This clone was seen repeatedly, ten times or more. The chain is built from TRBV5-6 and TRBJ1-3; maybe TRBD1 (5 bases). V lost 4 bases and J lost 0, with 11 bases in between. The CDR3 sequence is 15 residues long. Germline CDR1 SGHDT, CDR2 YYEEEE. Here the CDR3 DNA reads TGTGCCAGCAGCCCGGAGGGGCCCTCTGGAAACACCATATATTTT. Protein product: CASSPEGPSGNTIYF.

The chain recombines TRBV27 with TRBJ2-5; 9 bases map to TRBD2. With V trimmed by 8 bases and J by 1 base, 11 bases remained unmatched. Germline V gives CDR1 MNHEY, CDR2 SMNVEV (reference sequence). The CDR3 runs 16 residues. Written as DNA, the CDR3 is TGTGCCAGCCAAAGTTTCAGCGGGGGGACCCAAGAGACCCAGTACTTC. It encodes CASQSFSGGTQETQYF.

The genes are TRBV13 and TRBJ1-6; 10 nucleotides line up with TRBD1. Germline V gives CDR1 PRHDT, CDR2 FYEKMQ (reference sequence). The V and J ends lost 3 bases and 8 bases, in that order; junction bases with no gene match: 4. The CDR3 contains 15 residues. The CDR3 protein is CASSLGQGYDSPLHF. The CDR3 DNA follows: TGTGCCAGCAGCTTGGGACAGGGGTACGATTCACCCCTCCACTTT.

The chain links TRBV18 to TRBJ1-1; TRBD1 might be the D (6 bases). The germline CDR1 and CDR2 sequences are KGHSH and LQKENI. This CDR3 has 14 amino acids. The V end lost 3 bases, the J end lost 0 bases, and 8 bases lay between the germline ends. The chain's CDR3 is CASSPDRMNTEAFF. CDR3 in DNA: TGTGCCAGCTCACCGGACAGAATGAACACTGAAGCTTTCTTT.